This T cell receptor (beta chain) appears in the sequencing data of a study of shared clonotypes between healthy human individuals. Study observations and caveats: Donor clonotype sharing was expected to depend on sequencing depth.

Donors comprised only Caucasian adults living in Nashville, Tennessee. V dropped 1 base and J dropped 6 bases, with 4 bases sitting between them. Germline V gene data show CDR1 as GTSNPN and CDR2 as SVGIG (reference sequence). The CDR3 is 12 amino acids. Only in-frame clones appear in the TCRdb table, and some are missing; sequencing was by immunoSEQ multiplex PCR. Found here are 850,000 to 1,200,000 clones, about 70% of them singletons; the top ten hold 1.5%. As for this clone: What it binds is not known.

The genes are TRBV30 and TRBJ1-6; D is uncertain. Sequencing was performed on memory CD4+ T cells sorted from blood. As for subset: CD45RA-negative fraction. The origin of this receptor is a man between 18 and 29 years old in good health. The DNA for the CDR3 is TGTGCCTGGAGTGATACTAATTCACCCCTCCACTTT. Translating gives CAWSDTNSPLHF.